This T cell receptor beta chain was identified in a study of OX40 agonist ivuxolimab in advanced cancers. The CDR3 sequence is 18 residues long. Germline lookup yields CDR1 LGHNA and CDR2 YSLEER. V lost 0 bases to trimming and J lost 6 bases; unmatched junction nucleotides: 13. Study findings and constraints: It was not determined which antigens were specifically recognized by the peripheral T cells that had undergone clonal expansion.

The method was immunoSEQ multiplex PCR; TCRdb's version includes in-frame clones alone and lacks a portion of them. The sample includes roughly 35,000 clones, approximately 78% of them seen just once. Concerning this clone: The antigen is not known.

The source is an adult with an advanced solid tumor such as melanoma, head and neck, liver or kidney cancer. The genes are TRBV4-3 and TRBJ1-2; 10 nucleotides line up with TRBD1. The sample in question was CD4+ or CD8+ T cells sorted from blood, obtained in a trial of the OX40 agonist ivuxolimab. CDR3 region: CASSQEIGGTGDLNGYTF. The DNA of the CDR3 is TGCGCCAGCAGCCAAGAAATCGGTGGGACAGGGGACCTCAATGGCTACACCTTC.